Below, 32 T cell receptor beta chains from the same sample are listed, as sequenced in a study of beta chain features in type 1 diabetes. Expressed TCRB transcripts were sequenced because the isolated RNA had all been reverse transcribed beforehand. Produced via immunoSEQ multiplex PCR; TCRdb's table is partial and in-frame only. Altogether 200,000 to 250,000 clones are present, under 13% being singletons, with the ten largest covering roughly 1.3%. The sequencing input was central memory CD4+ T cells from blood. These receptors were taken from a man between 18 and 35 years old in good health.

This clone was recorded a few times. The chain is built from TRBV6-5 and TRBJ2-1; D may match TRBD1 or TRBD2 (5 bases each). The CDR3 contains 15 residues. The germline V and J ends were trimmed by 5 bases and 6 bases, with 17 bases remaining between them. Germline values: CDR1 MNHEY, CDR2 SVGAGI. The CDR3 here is CASSLGEGRGNEQFF. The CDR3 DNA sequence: TGTGCCAGCAGTCTCGGAGAGGGGCGCGGCAATGAGCAGTTCTTC.

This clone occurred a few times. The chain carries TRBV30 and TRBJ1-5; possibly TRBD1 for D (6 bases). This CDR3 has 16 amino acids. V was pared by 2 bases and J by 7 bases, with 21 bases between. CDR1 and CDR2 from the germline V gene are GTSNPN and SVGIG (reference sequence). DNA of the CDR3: TGTGCCTGGAGTACGGGGGCGGGAGTTCTGAGACAGCCCCAGCATTTT. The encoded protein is CAWSTGAGVLRQPQHF. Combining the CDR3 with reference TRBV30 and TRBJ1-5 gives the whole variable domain SQTIHQWPATLVQPVGSPLSLECTVEGTSNPNLYWYRQAAGRGLQLLFYSVGIGQISSEVPQNLSASRPQDRQFILSSKKLLLSDSGFYLCAWSTGAGVLRQPQHFGDGTRLSIL.

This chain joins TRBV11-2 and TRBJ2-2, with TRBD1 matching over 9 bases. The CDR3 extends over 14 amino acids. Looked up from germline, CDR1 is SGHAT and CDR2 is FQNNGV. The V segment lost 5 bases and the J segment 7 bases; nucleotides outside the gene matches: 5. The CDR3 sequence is CASSGTGLVGELFF. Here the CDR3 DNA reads TGTGCCAGCAGCGGGACAGGGTTGGTCGGGGAGCTGTTTTTT. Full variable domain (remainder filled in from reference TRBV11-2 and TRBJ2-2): EAGVAQSPRYKIIEKRQSVAFWCNPISGHATLYWYQQILGQGPKLLIQFQNNGVVDDSQLPKDRFSAERLKGVDSTLKIQPAKLEDSAVYLCASSGTGLVGELFFGEGSRLTVL.

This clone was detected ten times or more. The CDR3 here is CASSLASGGRGTDTQYF. The DNA for the CDR3 is TGTGCCAGCAGCTTAGCCTCCGGCGGGAGGGGCACAGATACGCAGTATTTT. The chain is built from TRBV11-2 and TRBJ2-3; 9 bases match TRBD2. Trimming at V came to 1 base and at J to 1 base, leaving 6 bases not matched to a gene. The CDR3 covers 17 residues. Germline V gene lookup returns CDR1 SGHAT and CDR2 FQNNGV.

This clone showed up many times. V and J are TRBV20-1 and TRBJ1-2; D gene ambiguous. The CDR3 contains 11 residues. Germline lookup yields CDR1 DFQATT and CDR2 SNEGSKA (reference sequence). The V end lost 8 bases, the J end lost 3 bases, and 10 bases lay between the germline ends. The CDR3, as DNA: TGCAGTACCGAACGGGACTATGGCTACACCTTC. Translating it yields CSTERDYGYTF.

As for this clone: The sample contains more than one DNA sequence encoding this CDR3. The CDR3 DNA sequence: TGTGCCACCAGCAGGGGGTTTCCGACTAGCGGGAGGGAGCAGTTCTTC. Protein: CATSRGFPTSGREQFF. J is TRBJ2-1 and V is TRBV15; TRBD2 matches at 13 bases. Germline V gene data show CDR1 as LNHNV and CDR2 as YYDKDF (reference sequence). V trimming: 3 bases; J trimming: 10 bases; junction bases outside the gene matches: 9. CDR3 size: 16 residues.

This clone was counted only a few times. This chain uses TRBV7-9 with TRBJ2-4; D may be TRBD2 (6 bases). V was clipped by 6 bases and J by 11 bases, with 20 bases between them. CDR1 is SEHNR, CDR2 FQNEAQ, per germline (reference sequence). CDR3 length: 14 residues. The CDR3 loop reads CASSRGTAVGVQYF. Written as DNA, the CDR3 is TGTGCCAGCAGTCGCGGGACGGCCGTGGGAGTTCAGTACTTC.

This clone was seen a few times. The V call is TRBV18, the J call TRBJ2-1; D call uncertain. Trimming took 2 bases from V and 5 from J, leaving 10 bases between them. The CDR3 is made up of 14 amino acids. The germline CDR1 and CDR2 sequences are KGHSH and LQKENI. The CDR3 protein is CASSPYLSHNEQFF. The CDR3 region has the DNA TGTGCCAGCTCACCATATCTCAGCCACAATGAGCAGTTCTTC.

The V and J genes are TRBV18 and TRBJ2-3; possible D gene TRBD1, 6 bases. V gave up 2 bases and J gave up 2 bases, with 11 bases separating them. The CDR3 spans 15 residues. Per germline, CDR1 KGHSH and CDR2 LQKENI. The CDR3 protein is CASSPSQGFTDTQYF. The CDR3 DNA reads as TGTGCCAGCTCACCATCACAGGGTTTCACAGATACGCAGTATTTT.

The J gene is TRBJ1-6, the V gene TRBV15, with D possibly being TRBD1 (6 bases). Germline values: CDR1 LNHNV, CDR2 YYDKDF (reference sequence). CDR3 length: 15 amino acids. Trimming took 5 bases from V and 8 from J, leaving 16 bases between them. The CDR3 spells CATSATGREDSPLHF. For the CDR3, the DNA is TGTGCCACCAGCGCAACAGGGAGGGAGGATTCACCCCTCCACTTT.

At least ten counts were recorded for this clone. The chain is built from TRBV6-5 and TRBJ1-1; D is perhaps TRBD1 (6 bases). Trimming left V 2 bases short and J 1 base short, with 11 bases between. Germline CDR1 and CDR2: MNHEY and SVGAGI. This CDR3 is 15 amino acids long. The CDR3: CASSYRGARNTEAFF. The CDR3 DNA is TGTGCCAGCAGTTACCGGGGGGCGCGGAACACTGAAGCTTTCTTT.

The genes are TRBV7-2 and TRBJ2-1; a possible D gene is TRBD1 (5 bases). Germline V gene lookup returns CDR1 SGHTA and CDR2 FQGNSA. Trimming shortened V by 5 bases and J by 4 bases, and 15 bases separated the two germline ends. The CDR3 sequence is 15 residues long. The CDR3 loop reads CASSLGAMQYNEQFF. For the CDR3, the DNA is TGTGCCAGCAGCCTTGGGGCTATGCAGTACAATGAGCAGTTCTTC.

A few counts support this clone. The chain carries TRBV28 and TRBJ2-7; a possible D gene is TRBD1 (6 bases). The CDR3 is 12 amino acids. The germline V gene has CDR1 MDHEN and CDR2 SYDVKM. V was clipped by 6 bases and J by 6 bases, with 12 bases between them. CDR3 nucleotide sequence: TGTGCCAGCAGGGGGGACATCGGCGAGCAGTACTTC. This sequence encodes CASRGDIGEQYF.

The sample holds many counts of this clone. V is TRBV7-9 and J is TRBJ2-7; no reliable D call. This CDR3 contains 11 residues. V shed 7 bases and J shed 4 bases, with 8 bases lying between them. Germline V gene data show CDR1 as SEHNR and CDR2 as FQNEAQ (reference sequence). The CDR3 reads CASTSVYEQYF. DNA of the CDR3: TGTGCCAGCACCAGCGTGTACGAGCAGTACTTC.

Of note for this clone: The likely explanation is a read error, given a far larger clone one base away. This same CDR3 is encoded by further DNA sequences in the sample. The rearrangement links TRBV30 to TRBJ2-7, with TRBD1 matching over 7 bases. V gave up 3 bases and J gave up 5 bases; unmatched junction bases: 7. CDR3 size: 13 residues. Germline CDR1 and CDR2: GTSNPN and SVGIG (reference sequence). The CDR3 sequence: CAWSGTESDEQYF. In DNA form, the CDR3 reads TGTGCCTGGAGCGGGACAGAGAGTGACGAGCAGTACTTC.

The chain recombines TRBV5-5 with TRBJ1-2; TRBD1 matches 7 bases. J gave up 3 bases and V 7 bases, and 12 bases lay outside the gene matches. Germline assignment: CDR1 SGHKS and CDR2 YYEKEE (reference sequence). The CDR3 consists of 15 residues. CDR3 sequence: CASGSDRTGDYGYTF. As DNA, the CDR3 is TGTGCCAGCGGATCGGACAGGACCGGGGACTATGGCTACACCTTC.

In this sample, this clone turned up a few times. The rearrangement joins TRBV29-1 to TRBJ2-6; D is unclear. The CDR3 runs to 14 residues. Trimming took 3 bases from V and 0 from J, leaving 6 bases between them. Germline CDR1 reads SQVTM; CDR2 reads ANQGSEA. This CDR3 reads CSVDESSGANVLTF. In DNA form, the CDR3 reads TGCAGCGTTGATGAGAGCTCTGGGGCCAACGTCCTGACTTTC.

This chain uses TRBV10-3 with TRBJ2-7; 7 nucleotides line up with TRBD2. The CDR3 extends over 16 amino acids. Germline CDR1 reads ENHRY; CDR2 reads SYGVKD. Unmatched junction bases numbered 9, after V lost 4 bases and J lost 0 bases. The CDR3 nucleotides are TGTGCCATCAGTGGCACTAGCGATCGGTACTCCTACGAGCAGTACTTC. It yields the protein CAISGTSDRYSYEQYF.

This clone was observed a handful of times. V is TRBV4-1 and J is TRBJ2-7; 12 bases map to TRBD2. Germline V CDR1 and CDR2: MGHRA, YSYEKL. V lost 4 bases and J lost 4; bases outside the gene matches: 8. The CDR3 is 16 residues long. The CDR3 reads CASSLSSGRASYEQYF. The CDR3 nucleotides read TGCGCCAGCAGCCTGTCTAGCGGGAGGGCTTCATACGAGCAGTACTTC.

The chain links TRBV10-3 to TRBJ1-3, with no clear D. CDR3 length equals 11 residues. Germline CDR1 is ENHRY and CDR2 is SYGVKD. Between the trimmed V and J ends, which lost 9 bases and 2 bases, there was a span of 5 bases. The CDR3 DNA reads TGTGCCATTGGAGCTGGAAACACCATATATTTT. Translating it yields CAIGAGNTIYF.

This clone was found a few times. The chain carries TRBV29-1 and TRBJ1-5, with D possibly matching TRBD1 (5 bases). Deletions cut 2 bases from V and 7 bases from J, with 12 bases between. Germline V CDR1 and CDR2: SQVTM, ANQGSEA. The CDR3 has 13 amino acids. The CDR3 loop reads CSVEKSQGQPQHF. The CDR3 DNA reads TGCAGCGTTGAAAAAAGCCAGGGCCAGCCCCAGCATTTT. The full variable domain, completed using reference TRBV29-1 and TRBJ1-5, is SAVISQKPSRDICQRGTSLTIQCQVDSQVTMMFWYRQQPGQSLTLIATANQGSEATYESGFVIDKFPISRPNLTFSTLTVSNMSPEDSSIYLCSVEKSQGQPQHFGDGTRLSIL.

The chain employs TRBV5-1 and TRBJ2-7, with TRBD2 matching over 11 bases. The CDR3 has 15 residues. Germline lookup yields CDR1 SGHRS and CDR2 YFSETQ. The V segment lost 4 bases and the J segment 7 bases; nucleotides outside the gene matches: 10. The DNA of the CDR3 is TGCGCCAGCAGCGATACTAGCGGGAGTGGGGAAGAGCAGTACTTC. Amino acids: CASSDTSGSGEEQYF.

In DNA form, the CDR3 reads TGTGCCAGCTCCATAGACAGGTCACCCTCCTACGAGCAGTACTTC. Amino acids: CASSIDRSPSYEQYF. This sequence joins TRBV18 and TRBJ2-7, with TRBD1 as a possible D gene (6 bases). V dropped 6 bases and J dropped 0 bases, with 15 bases sitting between them. The CDR3 spans 15 residues. Germline V gene lookup returns CDR1 KGHSH and CDR2 LQKENI.

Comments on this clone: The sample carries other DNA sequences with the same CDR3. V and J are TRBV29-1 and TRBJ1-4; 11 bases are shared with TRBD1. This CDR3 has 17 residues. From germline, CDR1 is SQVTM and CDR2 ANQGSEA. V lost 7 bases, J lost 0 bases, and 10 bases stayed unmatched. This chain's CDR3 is CSATGTGGPATNEKLFF. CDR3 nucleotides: TGCAGCGCTACCGGGACAGGGGGACCTGCAACTAATGAAAAACTGTTTTTT.

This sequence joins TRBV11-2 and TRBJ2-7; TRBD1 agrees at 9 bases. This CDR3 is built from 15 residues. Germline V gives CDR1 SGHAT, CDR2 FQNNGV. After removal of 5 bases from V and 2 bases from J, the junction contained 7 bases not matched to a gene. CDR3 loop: CASSGGQGPTYEQYF. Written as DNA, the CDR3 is TGTGCCAGCAGCGGCGGACAGGGGCCAACCTACGAGCAGTACTTC.

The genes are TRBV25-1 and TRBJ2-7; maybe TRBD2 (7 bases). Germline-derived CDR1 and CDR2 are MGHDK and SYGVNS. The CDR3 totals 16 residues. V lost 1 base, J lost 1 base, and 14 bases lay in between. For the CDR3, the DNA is TGTGCCAGCAGTGAATTGGGGGGGCGCAGGTCCTACGAGCAGTACTTC. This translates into CASSELGGRRSYEQYF.

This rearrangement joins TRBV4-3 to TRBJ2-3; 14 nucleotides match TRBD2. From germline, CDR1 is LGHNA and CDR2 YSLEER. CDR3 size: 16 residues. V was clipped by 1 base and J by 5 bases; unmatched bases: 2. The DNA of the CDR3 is TGCGCCAGCAGCCAAGGACTAGCGGGAGGGAGAGATACGCAGTATTTT. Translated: CASSQGLAGGRDTQYF.

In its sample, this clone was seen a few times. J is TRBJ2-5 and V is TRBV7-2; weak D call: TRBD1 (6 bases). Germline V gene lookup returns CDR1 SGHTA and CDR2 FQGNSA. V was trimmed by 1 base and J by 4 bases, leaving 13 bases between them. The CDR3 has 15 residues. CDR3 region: CASSLDRARIETQYF. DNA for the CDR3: TGTGCCAGCAGCTTAGACAGGGCGCGAATAGAGACCCAGTACTTC.

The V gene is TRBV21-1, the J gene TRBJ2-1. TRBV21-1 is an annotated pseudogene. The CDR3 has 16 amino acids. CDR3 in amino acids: CASSKALTGHYNEQFF. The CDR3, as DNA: TGTGCCAGCAGCAAAGCGCTAACGGGGCACTACAATGAGCAGTTCTTC.

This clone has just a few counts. The chain's CDR3 is CASSQVVTGVATNEKLFF. The CDR3 DNA reads TGCGCCAGCAGCCAAGTGGTAACAGGAGTTGCAACTAATGAAAAACTGTTTTTT. The V call is TRBV4-3, the J call TRBJ1-4; D may be TRBD1 (5 bases). CDR3 length equals 18 residues. The germline V and J ends were trimmed by 1 base and 0 bases, with 15 bases remaining between them. CDR1 is LGHNA and CDR2 is YSLEER in the germline V gene.

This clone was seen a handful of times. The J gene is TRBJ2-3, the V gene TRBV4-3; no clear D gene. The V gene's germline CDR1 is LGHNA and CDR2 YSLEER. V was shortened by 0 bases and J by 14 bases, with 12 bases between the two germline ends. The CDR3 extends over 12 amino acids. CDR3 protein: CASSQDREKTYF. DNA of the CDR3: TGCGCCAGCAGCCAAGATAGAGAGAAAACGTATTTT.

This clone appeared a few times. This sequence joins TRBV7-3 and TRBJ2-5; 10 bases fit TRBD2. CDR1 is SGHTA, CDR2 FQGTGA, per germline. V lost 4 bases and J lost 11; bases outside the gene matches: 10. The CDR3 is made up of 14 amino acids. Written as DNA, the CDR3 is TGTGCCAGCAGCTCTAGCGGGGGAGCAGGAGAGCAGTACTTC. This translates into CASSSSGGAGEQYF.